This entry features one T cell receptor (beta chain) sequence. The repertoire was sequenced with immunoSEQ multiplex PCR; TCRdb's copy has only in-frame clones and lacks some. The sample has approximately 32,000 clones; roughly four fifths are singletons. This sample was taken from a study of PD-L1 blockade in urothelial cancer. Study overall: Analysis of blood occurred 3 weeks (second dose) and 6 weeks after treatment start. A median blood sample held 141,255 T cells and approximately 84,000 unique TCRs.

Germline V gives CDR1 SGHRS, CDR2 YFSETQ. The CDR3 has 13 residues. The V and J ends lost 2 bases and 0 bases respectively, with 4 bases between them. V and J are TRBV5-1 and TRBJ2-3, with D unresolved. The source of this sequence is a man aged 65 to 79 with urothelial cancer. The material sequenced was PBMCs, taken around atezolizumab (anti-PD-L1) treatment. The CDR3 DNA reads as TGCGCCAGCAGCTTTTCTAGCACAGATACGCAGTATTTT. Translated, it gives CASSFSSTDTQYF.